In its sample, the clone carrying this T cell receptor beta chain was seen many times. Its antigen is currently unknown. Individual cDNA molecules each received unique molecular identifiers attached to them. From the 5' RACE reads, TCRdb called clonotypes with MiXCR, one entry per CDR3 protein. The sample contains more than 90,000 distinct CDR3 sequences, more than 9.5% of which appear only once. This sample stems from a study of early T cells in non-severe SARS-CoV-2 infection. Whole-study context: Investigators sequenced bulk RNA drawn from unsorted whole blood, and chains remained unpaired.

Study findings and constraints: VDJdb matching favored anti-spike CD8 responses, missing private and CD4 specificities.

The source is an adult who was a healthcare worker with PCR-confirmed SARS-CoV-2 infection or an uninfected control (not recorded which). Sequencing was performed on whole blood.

The CDR3 spells CASSRTGNTGELFF. CDR3 DNA sequence: TGTGCCAGCTCAAGGACAGGGAACACCGGGGAGCTGTTTTTT. The chain couples TRBV28 to TRBJ2-2; 7 bases are a match to TRBD1. V shed 8 bases, J shed 1 base, and the junction held 4 bases outside the gene matches. Germline V lookup: CDR1 MDHEN, CDR2 SYDVKM. The CDR3 has 14 residues.